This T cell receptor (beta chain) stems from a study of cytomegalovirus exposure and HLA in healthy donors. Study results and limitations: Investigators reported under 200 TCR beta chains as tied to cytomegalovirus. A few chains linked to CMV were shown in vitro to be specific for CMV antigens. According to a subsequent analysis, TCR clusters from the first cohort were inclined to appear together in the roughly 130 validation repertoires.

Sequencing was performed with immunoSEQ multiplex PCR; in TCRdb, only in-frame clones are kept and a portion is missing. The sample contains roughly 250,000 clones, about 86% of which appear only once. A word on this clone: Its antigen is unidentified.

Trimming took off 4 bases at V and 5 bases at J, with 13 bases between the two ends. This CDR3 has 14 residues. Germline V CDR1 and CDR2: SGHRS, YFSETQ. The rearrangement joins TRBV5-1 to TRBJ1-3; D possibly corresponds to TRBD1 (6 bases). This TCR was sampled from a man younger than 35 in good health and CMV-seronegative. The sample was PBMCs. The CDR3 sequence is CASSVDRTRNTIYF. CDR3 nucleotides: TGCGCCAGCAGCGTAGACAGGACCCGAAACACCATATATTTT.